This T cell receptor beta chain is drawn from a study of Ad26.COV2.S vaccination and SARS-CoV-2 variants. General study results and limits: Across vaccine and placebo recipients, the breadth of non-spike TCRs was similar. Reports say spike-specific CD8+ and CD4+ T cell responses covered substantial breadth after vaccination.

The sample holds one count of this clone. Antigen unknown. J was trimmed by 4 bases and V by 7 bases; bases with no gene match: 11. CDR1 LNHDA and CDR2 SQIVND come from the germline V gene (reference sequence). The CDR3 is 16 residues long. Only in-frame clones appear in the TCRdb table, and some are missing; sequencing was by immunoSEQ multiplex PCR. The table has 97,000 or so clones, over 70% seen once. The V and J genes are TRBV19 and TRBJ1-5; 9 positions match TRBD1. The source was peripheral blood, collected after recovery from COVID-19. This sequence originates from a human donor who had recovered from COVID-19. The CDR3 is CASMLTGGSQNQPQHF. The CDR3 DNA follows: TGTGCCAGTATGCTAACAGGGGGCAGTCAAAATCAGCCCCAGCATTTT.